Shown below are 21 T cell receptor beta chains from a single sample sequenced in a study of blood T cell repertoires in COVID-19 (TCRdb year 2020). Receptors were amplified or captured by the immunoSEQ multiplex PCR assay. TCRdb carries this immuneACCESS record with in-frame sequences only. Its versions omit some clonotypes, under half of them owing to an unresolved V gene in the studies checked, with the rest unexplained. The table for this sample lists some 240,000 clones; 89% of them were counted only once. The top ten hold around 6% of the sample. Sequenced input: peripheral blood. The receptors come from a man aged 55 to 69 who had recovered from COVID-19.

The chain uses TRBV2 and TRBJ2-1, with D perhaps matching TRBD2 (6 bases). CDR1 and CDR2 from the germline V gene are SNHLY and FYNNEI. Between the trimmed V and J ends, which lost 6 bases and 4 bases, there was a span of 10 bases. This CDR3 region has 13 residues. The CDR3 region has the DNA TGTGCCAGCAGCGGGACTCGGTACAATGAGCAGTTCTTC. Translated, it gives CASSGTRYNEQFF. The variable domain in full, with the rest retrieved from reference TRBV2 and TRBJ2-1, is EPEVTQTPSHQVTQMGQEVILRCVPISNHLYFYWYRQILGQKVEFLVSFYNNEISEKSEIFDDQFSVERPDGSNFTLKIRSTKLEDSAMYFCASSGTRYNEQFFGPGTRLTVL.

The chain recombines TRBV5-1 with TRBJ1-6, with unresolved D. The V end was cut by 4 bases, the J end by 2 bases, with 7 bases between. Looked up from germline, CDR1 is SGHRS and CDR2 is YFSETQ. The CDR3 is 14 residues long. CDR3 sequence reads: CASSPGAYNSPLHF. CDR3 DNA sequence: TGCGCCAGCAGCCCCGGGGCCTATAATTCACCCCTCCACTTT. The entire variable domain, with the rest obtained from reference TRBV5-1 and TRBJ1-6, is as follows: KAGVTQTPRYLIKTRGQQVTLSCSPISGHRSVSWYQQTPGQGLQFLFEYFSETQRNKGNFPGRFSGRQFSNSRSEMNVSTLELGDSALYLCASSPGAYNSPLHFGNGTRLTVT.

DNA for the CDR3: TGTGCCACCAGTGATCCGGGGGACAGTCAAGAGACCCAGTACTTC. Translation: CATSDPGDSQETQYF. The chain has TRBV24-1 and TRBJ2-5; possible D gene TRBD1, 7 bases. Germline CDR1 and CDR2: KGHDR and SFDVKD. Trimming removed 3 bases from V and 2 bases from J, with 12 bases in between. The CDR3 is 15 residues long.

The chain is built from TRBV19 and TRBJ1-2; D not resolved. V was cut by 4 bases and J by 0 bases, with 12 bases left in between. The germline gives CDR1 LNHDA, CDR2 SQIVND (reference sequence). CDR3 size: 15 residues. The CDR3 nucleotides read TGTGCCAGTAGTAAGCAGACTACCACTAACTATGGCTACACCTTC. As protein: CASSKQTTTNYGYTF.

The chain links TRBV9 to TRBJ2-7; 7 bases agree with TRBD1. The CDR3 has 18 residues. Trimming removed 0 bases from V and 4 bases from J; junction bases left unmatched: 16. Germline V CDR1 and CDR2: SGDLS, YYNGEE. CDR3 region: CASSVASGTDHGIYEQYF. The DNA of the CDR3 is TGTGCCAGCAGCGTAGCTTCCGGGACAGACCACGGCATTTACGAGCAGTACTTC.

CDR3 amino acids: CASNAVSSYEQYF. CDR3 nucleotides: TGTGCCAGCAACGCGGTCAGTTCCTACGAGCAGTACTTC. The rearrangement links TRBV2 to TRBJ2-7; D unclear. CDR3 size: 13 residues. The germline V gene encodes CDR1 SNHLY and CDR2 FYNNEI. Trimming removed 7 bases from V and 1 base from J, with 11 bases in between.

The chain couples TRBV20-1 to TRBJ1-3, with D hard to call. This CDR3 has 14 residues. Germline assignment: CDR1 DFQATT and CDR2 SNEGSKA (reference sequence). Trimming cost V 3 bases and J 2 bases, with 11 bases left between them. In DNA, the CDR3 is TGCAGTGCTAGTGCTGGGCATGCTGGAAACACCATATATTTT. It encodes CSASAGHAGNTIYF.

DNA of the CDR3: TGTGCCACCCGGACGGGAACCTTTGGCTACACCTTC. This gives the protein CATRTGTFGYTF. J is TRBJ1-2 and V is TRBV6-1; D is unclear. CDR1 and CDR2 (germline): MNHNS, SASEGT. Trimming cost V 10 bases and J 7 bases, with 16 bases left between them. The CDR3 runs 12 residues.

The J gene is TRBJ1-6, the V gene TRBV3-1 (or the pseudogene TRBV3-2); tentatively, D is TRBD1 (5 bases). Trimming pared 6 bases from V and 6 bases from J, leaving 15 bases between. The germline gives CDR1 LGHDT, CDR2 YNNKEL (reference sequence). The CDR3 contains 15 residues. The CDR3 is CASRTAGGTNSPLHF. CDR3 sequence (DNA): TGTGCCAGCAGGACGGCGGGGGGGACTAATTCACCCCTCCACTTT.

V gene TRBV19 combines with J gene TRBJ2-7; TRBD2 agrees at 13 bases. Germline V gene data show CDR1 as LNHDA and CDR2 as SQIVND (reference sequence). V shed 6 bases, J shed 3 bases, and the junction held 8 bases outside the gene matches. This CDR3 spans 16 amino acids. CDR3 sequence (DNA): TGTGCCAGTAGCTCTTCCGGGACTAGCGGGATCTACGAGCAGTACTTC. Translating gives CASSSSGTSGIYEQYF.

J is TRBJ2-7 and V is TRBV18; D unclear. The germline V and J ends were trimmed by 2 bases and 4 bases, with 12 bases remaining between them. Germline-derived CDR1 and CDR2 are KGHSH and LQKENI. The CDR3 is made up of 14 amino acids. In DNA, the CDR3 is TGTGCCAGCTCACCAGGGTCATTGAGGTACGAGCAGTACTTC. Its protein is CASSPGSLRYEQYF.

This chain uses TRBV28 with TRBJ2-1, with a possible D match to TRBD2 (6 bases). Trimming took 3 bases from V and 8 from J, leaving 8 bases between them. CDR1 MDHEN and CDR2 SYDVKM come from the germline V gene. The length of the CDR3 is 12 residues. The CDR3 sequence: CASSFQRDEQFF. CDR3 DNA sequence: TGTGCCAGCAGTTTTCAGCGGGATGAGCAGTTCTTC. The full variable domain, its missing parts supplied by reference TRBV28 and TRBJ2-1, is DVKVTQSSRYLVKRTGEKVFLECVQDMDHENMFWYRQDPGLGLRLIYFSYDVKMKEKGDIPEGYSVSREKKERFSLILESASTNQTSMYLCASSFQRDEQFFGPGTRLTVL.

The CDR3 coding sequence is TGTGCCAGCAGCCAACCCGGGGGGACGTACGAGCAGTACTTC. Amino acids: CASSQPGGTYEQYF. The genes are TRBV3-1 (or the pseudogene TRBV3-2) and TRBJ2-7, with 7 bases that match TRBD2. V dropped 2 bases and J dropped 4; count of bases not matched to a gene: 5. Germline-derived CDR1 and CDR2 are LGHDT and YNNKEL (reference sequence). This CDR3 has 14 residues.

The J gene is TRBJ2-5, the V gene TRBV7-3; no clear D gene. CDR1 and CDR2 (germline): SGHTA, FQGTGA. The CDR3 covers 13 residues. V lost 2 bases and J 7 bases, leaving 11 bases between the germline ends. The CDR3 loop reads CASSLEQLGTQYF. CDR3 bases: TGTGCCAGCAGCTTAGAACAGCTTGGGACCCAGTACTTC.

This clone was recorded once. The V and J genes are TRBV3-1 (or the pseudogene TRBV3-2) and TRBJ2-1; D is possibly TRBD2 (7 bases). The CDR3 loop spans 14 amino acids. Trimming pared 4 bases from V and 7 bases from J, leaving 14 bases between. Germline V CDR1 and CDR2: LGHDT, YNNKEL (reference sequence). Here the CDR3 reads CASSRVGGPNEQFF. CDR3 bases: TGTGCCAGCAGCCGGGTCGGGGGGCCGAATGAGCAGTTCTTC.

The chain has TRBV7-2 and TRBJ1-1; 12 nucleotides match TRBD1. The germline CDR1 and CDR2 sequences are SGHTA and FQGNSA. The V gene end was trimmed by 3 bases and the J gene end by 4 bases; junction bases not matched to a gene: 3. This CDR3 region has 15 residues. The CDR3 loop is CASSLGQGASTEAFF. The CDR3 region has the DNA TGTGCCAGCAGCTTGGGACAGGGGGCGAGCACTGAAGCTTTCTTT.

The DNA for the CDR3 is TGTGCCAGCAGCTTGAATACAGGGGGTAGCACCGGGGAGCTGTTTTTT. Translating gives CASSLNTGGSTGELFF. The chain joins TRBV11-3 to TRBJ2-2; 8 bases are a match to TRBD1. The CDR3 sequence is 16 residues long. In germline, CDR1 is SGHNT, CDR2 YENEEA. Trimming at V came to 3 bases and at J to 4 bases, leaving 7 bases not matched to a gene.

V usage is TRBV20-1 and J usage is TRBJ1-1; D gene unclear. CDR3 size: 10 residues. Trimming took off 3 bases at V and 11 bases at J, with 10 bases between the two ends. From germline, CDR1 is DFQATT and CDR2 SNEGSKA (reference sequence). CDR3 loop: CSASSRDAFF. For the CDR3, the DNA is TGCAGTGCTAGTAGCCGGGATGCTTTCTTT.

The chain has TRBV7-2 and TRBJ1-3; D is uncertain. V was trimmed by 5 bases and J by 2 bases, leaving 7 bases between them. Germline V lookup: CDR1 SGHTA, CDR2 FQGNSA. This CDR3 is built from 13 residues. In DNA form, the CDR3 reads TGTGCCAGCAGCCCCGGGACTGGAAACACCATATATTTT. It codes for CASSPGTGNTIYF.

V usage is TRBV3-1 (or the pseudogene TRBV3-2) and J usage is TRBJ1-2; D possibly corresponds to TRBD1 (6 bases). The V gene's germline CDR1 is LGHDT and CDR2 YNNKEL (reference sequence). This CDR3 has 15 amino acids. V lost 0 bases to trimming and J lost 4 bases, with 12 bases between them. CDR3: CASSQDWGPGYGYTF. The CDR3 coding sequence is TGTGCCAGCAGCCAAGACTGGGGGCCCGGCTATGGCTACACCTTC.

This chain links TRBV4-2 with TRBJ1-2; tentative D call: TRBD1 (6 bases). With 1 base removed from V and 5 bases from J, the gap between germline ends came to 17 bases. Germline CDR1 and CDR2: LGHNA and YNFKEQ. The CDR3 contains 16 residues. The chain's CDR3 is CASSQGLGGRGYGYTF. The CDR3, as DNA: TGTGCCAGCAGCCAAGGGTTGGGGGGGCGAGGGTATGGCTACACCTTC.